The 20 T cell receptor beta chains listed next were all sequenced from one sample in a study of cytomegalovirus exposure and HLA in healthy donors. Some clones are missing from TCRdb's copy, which holds only in-frame ones; the method was immunoSEQ multiplex PCR. Of about 56,000 clones listed, roughly 87% are singletons. The sequenced material came from PBMCs. These receptors were taken from a woman younger than 30 in good health and CMV-seronegative.

The chain combines TRBV19 with TRBJ2-3; 12 nucleotides line up with TRBD2. The CDR3 extends over 13 amino acids. Germline CDR1 LNHDA, CDR2 SQIVND (reference sequence). Germline trimming cut 10 bases from V and 5 bases from J; bases unmatched to any gene: 4. The CDR3 DNA is TGTGCCACTAGCGGGAGGGCCAAAGATACGCAGTATTTT. Protein sequence: CATSGRAKDTQYF.

This chain links TRBV6-6 with TRBJ1-1, with no clear D. The CDR3 runs to 13 residues. Trimming removed 0 bases from V and 2 bases from J, with 4 bases in between. Germline-derived CDR1 and CDR2 are MNHNY and SVGAGI (reference sequence). Here the CDR3 reads CASSYSQNTEAFF. The CDR3, as DNA: TGTGCCAGCAGTTACTCCCAAAACACTGAAGCTTTCTTT.

Here the CDR3 reads CASSREGGGYTF. CDR3 in DNA: TGTGCCAGCAGCCGAGAGGGGGGGGGCTACACCTTC. This rearrangement joins TRBV7-9 to TRBJ1-2; perhaps TRBD1 as D (6 bases). Germline lookup yields CDR1 SEHNR and CDR2 FQNEAQ (reference sequence). Trimming removed 5 bases at V and 8 bases at J, with 12 bases between. This CDR3 has 12 amino acids.

This sequence joins TRBV30 and TRBJ1-4; TRBD1 is a possible D gene (5 bases). Trimming left V 2 bases short and J 8 bases short, with 9 bases between. The CDR3 covers 12 residues. Per the germline V gene, CDR1 is GTSNPN and CDR2 is SVGIG (reference sequence). The CDR3 region is CAWSSGEEKLFF. DNA of the CDR3: TGTGCCTGGAGTTCGGGGGAAGAAAAACTGTTTTTT.

The genes are TRBV7-2 and TRBJ1-6, with D tentatively TRBD1 (6 bases). This CDR3 contains 19 residues. Trimming left V 4 bases short and J 0 bases short, with 19 bases between. The germline CDR1 and CDR2 sequences are SGHTA and FQGNSA. CDR3 nucleotides: TGTGCCAGCAGCTGGCGGCAGGGTAGGGGGAGCTCCTATAATTCACCCCTCCACTTT. Protein: CASSWRQGRGSSYNSPLHF.

The rearrangement links TRBV2 to TRBJ2-2; 10 bases line up with TRBD1. CDR3 length equals 15 residues. J gave up 5 bases and V 7 bases, and 7 bases lay outside the gene matches. Germline V CDR1 and CDR2: SNHLY, FYNNEI. The CDR3 nucleotides are TGTGCCAGCAACCCCAGGACAGGGGGAACCGGGGAGCTGTTTTTT. Translation: CASNPRTGGTGELFF.

This rearrangement joins TRBV30 to TRBJ2-7, with D possibly being TRBD1 (5 bases). The V end lost 2 bases, the J end lost 2 bases, and 13 bases lay between the germline ends. Germline CDR1 reads GTSNPN; CDR2 reads SVGIG (reference sequence). The CDR3 consists of 14 residues. For the CDR3, the DNA is TGTGCCTGGAGTAGGGCAGGGTTGCCCTACGAGCAGTACTTC. Protein product: CAWSRAGLPYEQYF.

V gene TRBV7-8 combines with J gene TRBJ2-3; 8 nucleotides agree with TRBD2. The V segment lost 3 bases and the J segment 0 bases; nucleotides outside the gene matches: 2. Germline assignment: CDR1 SGHVS and CDR2 FQNEAQ. This CDR3 has 15 residues. CDR3 sequence reads: CASSFSGASTDTQYF. DNA for the CDR3: TGTGCCAGCAGCTTTAGCGGGGCTAGCACAGATACGCAGTATTTT.

The V and J genes are TRBV19 and TRBJ2-7; D perhaps matches TRBD2 (5 bases). The germline V gene encodes CDR1 LNHDA and CDR2 SQIVND (reference sequence). The CDR3 has 12 residues. The ends were cut back, 5 bases at V and 1 base at J, with 6 bases in the middle. CDR3 sequence (DNA): TGTGCCAGTAGTCGAGGGTCCTACGAGCAGTACTTC. Translated, it gives CASSRGSYEQYF.

The chain couples TRBV28 to TRBJ1-2, with D maybe TRBD1 (5 bases). V was trimmed by 9 bases and J by 6 bases, leaving 17 bases between them. The CDR3 spans 13 residues. Per germline, CDR1 MDHEN and CDR2 SYDVKM. CDR3 region: CASRRGGVDGYTF. As DNA, the CDR3 is TGTGCCAGTAGGCGCGGGGGAGTTGATGGCTACACCTTC.

This sequence joins TRBV28 and TRBJ2-5, with 10 bases lining up with TRBD2. Germline-derived CDR1 and CDR2 are MDHEN and SYDVKM. The CDR3 length is 16 residues. Germline trimming cut 6 bases from V and 4 bases from J; bases unmatched to any gene: 11. The CDR3 reads CASRGGASGRGETQYF. CDR3 in DNA: TGTGCCAGCAGGGGGGGGGCTAGCGGGAGAGGAGAGACCCAGTACTTC.

The genes are TRBV18 and TRBJ1-3; maybe TRBD1 (5 bases). The CDR3 spans 16 residues. Deletions cut 5 bases from V and 0 bases from J, with 14 bases between. Germline V gene sequence: CDR1 KGHSH, CDR2 LQKENI. CDR3 in amino acids: CASSSPDSYSGNTIYF. DNA of the CDR3: TGTGCCAGCTCATCCCCCGACAGCTACTCTGGAAACACCATATATTTT. Combining the CDR3 with reference TRBV18 and TRBJ1-3 gives the whole variable domain NAGVMQNPRHLVRRRGQEARLRCSPMKGHSHVYWYRQLPEEGLKFMVYLQKENIIDESGMPKERFSAEFPKEGPSILRIQQVVRGDSAAYFCASSSPDSYSGNTIYFGEGSWLTVV.

The V call is TRBV11-3, the J call TRBJ2-1; maybe TRBD2 (6 bases). CDR1 is SGHNT, CDR2 YENEEA, per germline. The germline V and J ends were trimmed by 8 bases and 9 bases, with 11 bases remaining between them. The CDR3 loop spans 11 amino acids. CDR3 in amino acids: CASALGGEQFF. CDR3 nucleotides: TGTGCCAGCGCCCTGGGGGGTGAGCAGTTCTTC. Full variable domain (outside the CDR3, taken from reference TRBV11-3 and TRBJ2-1): EAGVVQSPRYKIIEKKQPVAFWCNPISGHNTLYWYLQNLGQGPELLIRYENEEAVDDSQLPKDRFSAERLKGVDSTLKIQPAELGDSAVYLCASALGGEQFFGPGTRLTVL.

The CDR3 sequence: CAWSVYDRDEQFF. The DNA of the CDR3 is TGTGCCTGGAGTGTGTATGACAGGGATGAGCAGTTCTTC. This chain uses TRBV30 with TRBJ2-1, with TRBD1 matching over 7 bases. The ends lost 0 bases at V and 8 bases at J; junction bases unmatched: 4. The CDR3 loop spans 13 amino acids. CDR1 and CDR2 from the germline V gene are GTSNPN and SVGIG (reference sequence).

This clone came up a few times. This chain connects TRBV18 to TRBJ2-1; the match to TRBD1 covers 7 bases. The ends lost 6 bases at V and 7 bases at J; junction bases unmatched: 9. Looked up from germline, CDR1 is KGHSH and CDR2 is LQKENI. The CDR3 has 14 amino acids. The CDR3: CASSQTGAKNEQFF. The DNA for the CDR3 is TGTGCCAGCTCCCAAACAGGGGCTAAGAATGAGCAGTTCTTC.

CDR3 sequence: CAWSTGTSTNEKLFF. The CDR3 DNA is TGTGCCTGGAGTACTGGGACTTCAACTAATGAAAAACTGTTTTTT. J is TRBJ1-4 and V is TRBV30, with D tentatively TRBD1 (5 bases). This CDR3 comprises 15 residues. The germline gives CDR1 GTSNPN, CDR2 SVGIG (reference sequence). Trimming cost V 2 bases and J 0 bases, with 10 bases left between them. Drawing the rest from reference TRBV30 and TRBJ1-4, the complete variable domain is SQTIHQWPATLVQPVGSPLSLECTVEGTSNPNLYWYRQAAGRGLQLLFYSVGIGQISSEVPQNLSASRPQDRQFILSSKKLLLSDSGFYLCAWSTGTSTNEKLFFGSGTQLSVL.

V usage is TRBV6-5 and J usage is TRBJ2-1, with 9 bases fitting TRBD2. With 1 base clipped from V and 4 bases from J, the junction kept 5 bases outside the gene matches. The germline V gene has CDR1 MNHEY and CDR2 SVGAGI. This CDR3 is 16 amino acids long. The CDR3 DNA is TGTGCCAGCAGTTACTTGGGGCTAGCGGGGTACAATGAGCAGTTCTTC. Its translation: CASSYLGLAGYNEQFF.

The V and J genes are TRBV28 and TRBJ1-3; D possibly corresponds to TRBD1 (5 bases). The CDR3 has 15 amino acids. The V end lost 3 bases, the J end lost 1 base, and 10 bases lay between the germline ends. The germline V gene encodes CDR1 MDHEN and CDR2 SYDVKM. DNA of the CDR3: TGTGCCAGCAGTTTGGGGGGGAGATCTGGAAACACCATATATTTT. This encodes CASSLGGRSGNTIYF.

CDR3 region: CASSTTGLAGPRFSTDTQYF. The CDR3 DNA sequence: TGTGCCAGCAGCACTACGGGACTAGCGGGCCCCCGTTTTAGCACAGATACGCAGTATTTT. V usage is TRBV5-4 and J usage is TRBJ2-3; 12 bases match TRBD2. Trimming removed 4 bases from V and 0 bases from J; junction bases left unmatched: 15. Germline CDR1 reads SGHNT; CDR2 reads YYREEE (reference sequence). This CDR3 spans 20 amino acids.

The genes are TRBV19 and TRBJ1-6; TRBD1 matches at 8 bases. CDR1 LNHDA and CDR2 SQIVND come from the germline V gene (reference sequence). The J segment lost 7 bases and the V segment lost 3 bases, leaving 5 bases of the junction unmatched. The CDR3 is 15 residues long. CDR3 residues: CASSIRTGNNSPLHF. DNA of the CDR3: TGTGCCAGTAGTATCCGGACAGGGAACAATTCACCCCTCCACTTT.